These T cell receptor beta chains were read from a single sample in a study of human T cells and chemical hapten exposure. MiXCR was run by TCRdb on the RACE reads, yielding one entry per CDR3 protein. The table has roughly 260,000 distinct CDR3 sequences, roughly 8.9% seen once. The sequences come from whole blood, collected in connection with sensitization to the hapten diphenylcyclopropenone (DPC). These receptors all come from a middle-aged woman with alopecia areata. Some clones in this sample may be carry-over from other donors' samples. The CDR3 runs from the conserved cysteine through the conserved F or W. D genes are given only for firm matches. Some rows have no size entry. The others give once, few or many, or a class for an expanded clone.

V	D	J	size	CDR3	DNA
TRBV5-8	-	TRBJ1-2	few	CASSLAGGAFGYGYTF	TGTGCCAGCAGCTTGGCCGGGGGGGCTTTCGGCTATGGCTACACCTTC
TRBV20-1	-	TRBJ1-1	-	CSADDHRDTEAFF	TGCAGTGCTGATGACCATAGGGACACTGAAGCTTTCTTT
TRBV12-3/TRBV12-4	-	TRBJ2-7	-	CASSGTFSYEQYF	TGTGCCAGCAGTGGGACGTTTTCCTACGAGCAGTACTTC
TRBV7-9	TRBD1	TRBJ1-4	-	CASSAGTVLNEKLFF	TGTGCCAGCAGCGCGGGGACAGTTCTTAATGAAAAACTGTTTTTT
TRBV12-3/TRBV12-4	-	TRBJ1-5	many	CASSRDGNSNQPQHF	TGTGCCAGCAGCCGGGACGGGAATAGCAATCAGCCCCAGCATTTT
TRBV28	-	TRBJ2-7	-	CASSTTGSDKPYEQYF	TGTGCCAGCAGTACTACAGGATCAGATAAACCCTACGAGCAGTACTTC
TRBV6-1	-	TRBJ2-3	-	CASSDFPQESTDTQYF	TGTGCCAGCAGTGATTTTCCGCAGGAGAGCACAGATACGCAGTATTTT
TRBV7-2	TRBD1	TRBJ1-1	few	CASSSPRPGTGISNTEAFF	TGTGCCAGCAGCTCCCCCCGTCCCGGGACAGGAATCTCGAACACTGAAGCTTTCTTT
TRBV28	TRBD1	TRBJ2-7	-	CASSLGTDLYEQYF	TGTGCCAGCAGTTTAGGGACAGACCTTTACGAGCAGTACTTC
TRBV6-1	-	TRBJ2-7	-	CASSEQKVAARGAYEQYF	TGTGCCAGCAGTGAACAAAAGGTAGCGGCTAGGGGGGCCTACGAGCAGTACTTC
TRBV4-1	-	TRBJ2-1	many	CASSRAALGRDNEQFF	TGCGCCAGCAGCCGCGCCGCTCTGGGGAGAGACAATGAGCAGTTCTTC